Listed below are T cell receptor beta chains from one sample, sequenced in a study of T cells in Graves' hyperthyroidism and ophthalmopathy. A single record per CDR3 protein comes from TCRdb applying MiXCR to the multiplex PCR reads. The sample records about 420,000 distinct CDR3 sequences, roughly 13% being singletons. Sequenced: blood. These receptors were collected from a woman younger than 30 with Graves' hyperthyroidism. Each CDR3 is given with its conserved first and last residue. The D gene is left open where the match is weak. Some rows mark clone size as missing; the rest say once, few, many or name a class of expanded clone.

J gene | V gene | clone size | D gene | CDR3 protein | CDR3 DNA
TRBJ2-7 | TRBV28 | many | TRBD1 | CASTKAGTDAYEQYF | TGTGCCAGCACCAAAGCCGGGACAGATGCCTACGAGCAGTACTTC
TRBJ2-5 | TRBV11-3 | . | . | CASSSDKQETQYF | TGTGCCAGCAGCTCCGACAAGCAAGAGACCCAGTACTTC
TRBJ2-4 | TRBV10-2 | few | . | CASSEIRVVGKNIQYF | TGCGCCAGCAGTGAGATTAGGGTGGTAGGCAAAAACATTCAGTACTTC
TRBJ2-1 | TRBV28 | many | . | CASSFSEGSYNEQFF | TGTGCCAGCAGTTTCAGCGAAGGCTCCTACAATGAGCAGTTCTTC
TRBJ1-3 | TRBV7-2 | . | TRBD1 | CASSQIAGQGPFGTIYF | TGTGCCAGCAGCCAGATTGCCGGACAGGGCCCCTTTGGCACCATATATTTT
TRBJ1-4 | TRBV6-1 | many | . | CASRALRAGREKLFF | TGTGCCAGCAGGGCCTTGAGGGCGGGGCGGGAAAAACTGTTTTTT
TRBJ2-7 | TRBV7-3 | many | . | CASSPSGAQTYEQYF | TGTGCCAGCAGCCCATCCGGAGCCCAGACCTACGAGCAGTACTTC
TRBJ2-1 | TRBV12-3/TRBV12-4 | many | TRBD2 | CASSLRAGVIGNEQFF | TGTGCCAGCAGTTTAAGGGCGGGAGTTATCGGCAATGAGCAGTTCTTC
TRBJ2-3 | TRBV28 | many | TRBD2 | CASSRLAGDTDTQYF | TGTGCCAGCAGTCGACTAGCGGGAGACACAGATACGCAGTATTTT
TRBJ2-7 | TRBV20-1 | few | . | CSARHRAESSYEQYF | TGCAGTGCTAGACACAGGGCCGAGAGCTCCTACGAGCAGTACTTC
TRBJ2-5 | TRBV29-1 | many | . | CSVAGRETQYF | TGCAGCGTTGCCGGGCGAGAGACCCAGTACTTC
TRBJ2-3 | TRBV6-1 | many | TRBD1 | CASSYRGTTDTQYF | TGTGCCAGCAGTTACAGGGGGACAACAGATACGCAGTATTTT
TRBJ2-2 | TRBV9 | . | . | CASSEREAMNTGELFF | TGTGCCAGCAGCGAGAGGGAGGCGATGAACACCGGGGAGCTGTTTTTT
TRBJ2-2 | TRBV6-1 | few | TRBD1 | CASSQGGATGELFF | TGTGCCAGCAGCCAAGGGGGCGCAACCGGGGAGCTGTTTTTT
TRBJ1-1 | TRBV5-8 | many | . | CASSLESTEAFF | TGTGCCAGCAGCTTGGAATCCACTGAAGCTTTCTTT
TRBJ1-1 | TRBV6-1 | many | . | CASSLVRGGTEAFF | TGTGCCAGCAGTCTTGTTCGCGGGGGCACTGAAGCTTTCTTT
TRBJ1-2 | TRBV14 | few | . | CASSQGGTHRGYTF | TGTGCCAGCAGCCAAGGTGGGACCCACCGGGGCTACACCTTC
TRBJ2-3 | TRBV3-1 | many | . | CASSQTYSTDTQYF | TGTGCCAGCAGCCAGACATACAGCACAGATACGCAGTATTTT
TRBJ1-5 | TRBV12-3/TRBV12-4 | many | TRBD1 | CASSPDRAVQPQHF | TGTGCCAGCAGTCCGGACAGGGCCGTTCAGCCCCAGCATTTT
TRBJ2-2 | TRBV10-3 | many | TRBD2 | CAISELAGGIGSGELFF | TGTGCCATCAGTGAACTAGCGGGAGGAATTGGGAGCGGGGAGCTGTTTTTT
TRBJ2-7 | TRBV11-2 | . | . | CASSQVLGEGEQYF | TGTGCCAGCTCTCAGGTCCTCGGAGAGGGCGAGCAGTACTTC
TRBJ2-5 | TRBV30 | many | TRBD1 | CAWSPGQQETQYF | TGTGCCTGGAGCCCGGGACAGCAAGAGACCCAGTACTTC
TRBJ2-7 | TRBV28 | . | . | CASSLFSLPGSRSYEQYF | TGTGCCAGCAGTTTATTCTCCCTCCCCGGGAGTCGGTCCTACGAGCAGTACTTC
TRBJ2-7 | TRBV5-1 | many | . | CASSLGSGEKFEQYF | TGCGCCAGCAGCTTGGGGTCAGGGGAGAAGTTCGAGCAGTACTTC
TRBJ2-1 | TRBV28 | many | . | CASKRGDEQFF | TGTGCCAGCAAACGAGGGGATGAGCAGTTCTTC
TRBJ2-5 | TRBV3-1 | few | . | CASIPLGGGRPENFQETQYF | TGTGCCAGCATCCCCCTGGGGGGGGGGCGCCCCGAGAATTTTCAAGAGACCCAGTACTTC
TRBJ2-5 | TRBV27 | . | TRBD1 | CASSKGQEWEETQYF | TGTGCCAGCAGCAAGGGACAGGAATGGGAGGAGACCCAGTACTTC
TRBJ2-7 | TRBV28 | many | TRBD2 | CASSLIGRAYEQYF | TGTGCCAGCAGTTTAATTGGGAGGGCTTACGAGCAGTACTTC
TRBJ2-7 | TRBV20-1 | many | . | CSASLPVGIYEQYF | TGCAGTGCTAGTCTGCCAGTGGGGATCTACGAGCAGTACTTC
TRBJ2-7 | TRBV30 | . | TRBD1 | CAWRGTGKASYEQYF | TGTGCCTGGAGAGGGACAGGGAAAGCCTCCTACGAGCAGTACTTC
TRBJ2-3 | TRBV2 | many | . | CASLGRAAADTQYF | TGTGCCAGCCTGGGGAGAGCTGCAGCAGATACGCAGTATTTT
TRBJ1-6 | TRBV7-2 | many | . | CASSPRQGSGTNSPLHF | TGTGCCAGCAGCCCCCGTCAGGGGAGTGGTACAAATTCACCCCTCCACTTT
TRBJ2-7 | TRBV9 | . | . | CANSQRVTNYEQYF | TGTGCCAACAGCCAAAGGGTTACGAACTACGAGCAGTACTTC
TRBJ1-1 | TRBV4-1 | . | TRBD1 | CASSHENRGGTEAFF | TGCGCCAGCAGCCATGAAAACAGGGGGGGCACTGAAGCTTTCTTT
TRBJ1-5 | TRBV20-1 | few | TRBD1 | CSAGDREESQPQHF | TGCAGTGCTGGGGACAGGGAGGAGAGTCAGCCCCAGCATTTT
TRBJ1-2 | TRBV12-3/TRBV12-4 | many | TRBD1 | CASSSLPGQVIGGYTF | TGTGCCAGCAGTTCTCTCCCGGGACAGGTAATCGGTGGCTACACCTTC
TRBJ1-2 | TRBV6-5 | many | . | CASSYSTSYGYTF | TGTGCCAGCAGTTACTCGACCTCCTATGGCTACACCTTC
TRBJ2-1 | TRBV7-2 | few | . | CASSLGQGQFF | TGTGCCAGCAGCTTAGGGCAGGGGCAGTTCTTC
TRBJ2-1 | TRBV7-2 | . | . | CASSFMRYNEQFF | TGTGCCAGCAGCTTCATGAGATACAATGAGCAGTTCTTC
TRBJ1-2 | TRBV12-3/TRBV12-4 | many | TRBD1 | CASSLARTGGVGYTF | TGTGCCAGCAGTTTAGCCCGGACAGGGGGCGTTGGCTACACCTTC
TRBJ2-7 | TRBV20-1 | few | TRBD2 | CSARDLGGSRSYEQYF | TGCAGTGCTAGAGATTTGGGGGGGTCTCGCTCCTACGAGCAGTACTTC
TRBJ2-7 | TRBV2 | many | TRBD1 | CASSVPGQGTSGGGEQYF | TGTGCCAGCAGTGTGCCGGGACAGGGGACATCCGGAGGGGGGGAGCAGTACTTC
TRBJ1-2 | TRBV6-4 | . | TRBD1 | CASSEEQGSNYGYTF | TGTGCCAGCAGTGAGGAACAGGGGTCTAACTATGGCTACACCTTC
TRBJ2-5 | TRBV12-3/TRBV12-4 | many | TRBD2 | CASSLALGLALQETQYF | TGTGCCAGCAGTTTAGCCCTAGGACTAGCGCTCCAAGAGACCCAGTACTTC
TRBJ1-2 | TRBV11-2 | many | . | CASSRDRNNYGYTF | TGTGCCAGCAGTCGCGACAGAAACAACTATGGCTACACCTTC
TRBJ1-2 | TRBV12-3/TRBV12-4 | many | TRBD1 | CASSTGEGYGYTF | TGTGCCAGCAGTACAGGGGAGGGCTATGGCTACACCTTC
TRBJ2-1 | TRBV30 | many | . | CAWVGVTDYNEQFF | TGTGCCTGGGTAGGTGTGACAGACTACAATGAGCAGTTCTTC
TRBJ2-1 | TRBV6-1 | many | TRBD1 | CASSAQTGTAKGNEQFF | TGTGCCAGCAGTGCCCAGACAGGGACCGCAAAAGGCAATGAGCAGTTCTTC
TRBJ2-2 | TRBV12-3/TRBV12-4 | few | . | CASTSRGELFF | TGTGCCAGCACCTCGAGGGGGGAGCTGTTTTTT
TRBJ1-6 | TRBV2 | many | . | CASSEAYSSPLHF | TGTGCCAGCAGTGAAGCGTACTCCTCACCCCTCCACTTT
TRBJ1-4 | TRBV30 | many | . | CAWRRSSTNEKLFF | TGTGCCTGGCGGCGGTCTTCAACTAATGAAAAACTGTTTTTT
TRBJ2-1 | TRBV11-2 | once | TRBD2 | CASSFVAGGPGEQFF | TGTGCCAGCAGCTTCGTTGCGGGAGGGCCGGGAGAGCAGTTCTTC
TRBJ2-5 | TRBV29-1 | . | . | CSVDVAGWNPAQYF | TGCAGCGTTGATGTAGCAGGGTGGAATCCCGCCCAGTACTTC
TRBJ1-1 | TRBV28 | many | . | CASSLVPLEAFF | TGTGCCAGCAGTTTGGTACCGCTGGAAGCTTTCTTT
TRBJ2-1 | TRBV20-1 | many | . | CSARKGWVNEQFF | TGCAGTGCTAGAAAGGGATGGGTCAATGAGCAGTTCTTC
TRBJ2-7 | TRBV7-6 | . | TRBD2 | CASSLEMAGRGTYEQYF | TGTGCCAGCAGCTTAGAGATGGCTGGGCGGGGGACCTACGAGCAGTACTTC
TRBJ2-1 | TRBV7-2 | many | TRBD1 | CASSPGQGRSGNEQFF | TGTGCCAGCAGCCCGGGACAGGGCCGATCGGGCAATGAGCAGTTCTTC
TRBJ1-2 | TRBV19 | . | . | CASSIDQWEGNLYGYTF | TGTGCCAGTAGTATAGATCAGTGGGAGGGGAATCTCTATGGCTACACCTTC
TRBJ2-7 | TRBV27 | once | TRBD2 | CASSRRLAGNEQYF | TGTGCCAGCAGTCGAAGACTAGCGGGTAACGAGCAGTACTTC